Included here is one T cell receptor beta chain sequence, with context. The clone's antigen remains unknown. Per-base quality was not reported, and no clone a single base away is much larger than it. The entry originates in a study of cytomegalovirus exposure and HLA in healthy donors (dated by TCRdb to 2016 to 2017). General notes on the study: A later analysis indicated that the roughly 120 validation repertoires were generated on the platform also employed for the approximately 700 repertoires of the first cohort. The study aimed to test whether signatures of past pathogen exposure could be identified by cataloging public T cell receptors. Along with the approximately 700-subject first cohort, a separate validation cohort of some 130 different subjects was used. To predict cytomegalovirus infection status, the study brought together high-throughput TCR immunosequencing, statistical association of individual TCRs with disease status, and machine learning.

Libraries were prepared through the immunoSEQ multiplex PCR assay. The study's own analysis went as follows. To diagnose cytomegalovirus status from the catalog of TCR beta chain sequences, a statistical classification framework was built. In its TCRdb copy, this immuneACCESS table keeps in-frame sequences only and misses some clones. Where compared with another copy, unresolved V genes explain less than half of these, and the others have no known cause. V and J calls and clone size are given by that table; D and trimming were obtained from the DNA. Here the sample has over 200,000 clones; over 65% occur a single time. The ten most abundant clones make up 5.5% to 6.5% of the sample. What the research found in general, with its limitations: Most TCR sequences were seen in very few donors, while some public TCRs were found in many individuals. In both the original and validation cohorts, the classifier was reported to diagnose cytomegalovirus status with high specificity and sensitivity. A later analysis lacked HLA typing for the validation cohort, so it scored co-occurrence in that cohort across all 130 or so repertoires. In the study, some 160 TCR beta chains were listed as associated with cytomegalovirus. A later analysis found that TCRs clustered in the first cohort also tended to co-occur in the 120 validation repertoires, with approximately 93% of cluster scores above 0. Three of the identified cytomegalovirus-associated TCR beta chains were confirmed in vitro to be specific for cytomegalovirus antigens. The authors suggested that the approach could potentially be extended to other disease states and immunological phenotypes.

Donors formed part of the validation cohort, which comprised 95 to 150 subjects and was distinct from the first cohort of under 800 subjects. What was sequenced was PBMCs. The receptor comes from a woman under 30 in good health and CMV-seronegative.

Here is the DNA: TGTGCCAGCAGCTTAGCTTCAAGGACAGAGAACTATGGCTACACCTTC. Translated, this gives CASSLASRTENYGYTF. The V and J segments used are TRBV11-1 and TRBJ1-2; TRBD1 is perhaps the D gene, given 6 matching bases. Inclusive of the bounding cysteine and phenylalanine, the CDR3 is 16 residues long. Here the CDR3 DNA is all that survives: 48 bases in frame from base 1. V loses 0 bases, J loses 2 bases, and the germline ends lie 13 bases apart. For CDR1 and CDR2, the germline V gene (reference sequence) lists SGHAT and FQDESV.